This entry describes one T cell receptor (beta chain). Its antigen is unidentified. In the PCR, 60 Vbeta and 13 Jbeta primers were used. In the authors' methods: In a later analysis, of some 80 million unique beta chains, about 12 million appeared in at least two donors. Clones were read by immunoSEQ multiplex PCR, and TCRdb kept only the in-frame ones, dropping some. That table furnishes V, J and clone size, whereas the DNA furnished D and trimming. This sample's table has some 160,000 clones. Donors had nominal health at sampling but likely had unrecorded immune exposures. The CDR3 is 15 residues long. V lost 3 bases, J lost 6 bases, and 5 bases stayed unmatched. In germline, CDR1 is SGHNT, CDR2 YENEEA. This specimen comes from a study of cytomegalovirus exposure and HLA in healthy donors. Study-level results: The study flagged some 180 TCR beta chains as cytomegalovirus-associated.

This sequence was found in a man aged 30 to 45 in good health and CMV-seronegative. The chain employs TRBV11-3 and TRBJ1-4; 9 bases map to TRBD1. The sample was PBMCs. CDR3 sequence reads: CASSFGGQGYEKLFF. CDR3 DNA sequence: TGTGCCAGCAGCTTTGGGGGACAGGGTTATGAAAAACTGTTTTTT.